The 30 T cell receptor beta chains below come from one sample, sequenced in a study of T-cell reconstitution after alpha-beta-depleted transplantation in children. TCRbeta library preparation incorporated unique molecular identifiers. TCRdb re-derived calls from the PCR reads in MiXCR, one entry per CDR3 protein. The table lists about 640,000 distinct CDR3 sequences, around a sixth of them singletons. This material consisted of PBMCs from the stem cell graft donor, taken from the stem cell graft. All receptors derive from a human donor who donated a stem cell graft to a child with acute myeloid leukemia.

There are a few counts of this clonotype. J is TRBJ2-3 and V is TRBV20-1; maybe TRBD1 (6 bases). V shed 6 bases and J shed 1 base, with 17 bases lying between them. The CDR3 totals 15 residues. Germline assignment: CDR1 DFQATT and CDR2 SNEGSKA (reference sequence). DNA of the CDR3: TGCAGTGCCCGGGGCCCAGGGGCGCGCACAGATACGCAGTATTTT. Residues: CSARGPGARTDTQYF.

This clonotype was seen at least ten times. This sequence joins TRBV12-3 or TRBV12-4 and TRBJ1-3; D remains ambiguous. CDR3 size: 12 residues. The V end lost 6 bases, the J end lost 4 bases, and 7 bases lay between the germline ends. This CDR3 reads CASRKSGNTIYF. In DNA form, the CDR3 reads TGTGCCAGCAGGAAGTCCGGAAACACCATATATTTT.

This chain joins TRBV29-1 and TRBJ2-7, with 9 bases identical to TRBD1. CDR1 is SQVTM, CDR2 ANQGSEA, per germline. The CDR3 sequence is 12 residues long. V gave up 7 bases and J gave up 5 bases; unmatched junction bases: 6. The DNA of the CDR3 is TGCAGCGCCTCCGGGACAGGGAACGAGCAGTACTTC. It is translated as CSASGTGNEQYF.

The genes are TRBV7-9 and TRBJ2-2; 9 positions agree with TRBD1. The CDR3 has 16 amino acids. V lost 1 base to trimming and J lost 2 bases; unmatched junction nucleotides: 2. Looked up from germline, CDR1 is SEHNR and CDR2 is FQNEAQ (reference sequence). CDR3 sequence: CASSLVDRGNTGELFF. As DNA, the CDR3 is TGTGCCAGCAGCTTAGTGGACAGGGGTAACACCGGGGAGCTGTTTTTT.

In the case of this clonotype: A much larger clone sits a single nucleotide away, making a read error possible. The V and J genes are TRBV7-2 and TRBJ1-2; 7 nucleotides match TRBD1. The V gene's germline CDR1 is SGHTA and CDR2 FQGNSA. This CDR3 is 15 amino acids long. Trimming cost V 6 bases and J 5 bases; bases outside gene matches: 12. The CDR3 region is CASRLSPGGDYGYTF. The CDR3 nucleotides read TGTGCCAGCAGGTTATCTCCAGGGGGAGATTATGGCTACACCTTC.

This chain links TRBV5-1 with TRBJ1-2; D unresolved. In germline, CDR1 is SGHRS, CDR2 YFSETQ. The V end lost 1 base, the J end lost 7 bases, and 14 bases lay between the germline ends. This CDR3 contains 14 residues. The CDR3 nucleotides read TGCGCCAGCAGCTTGCAACAATCTTCTCCTGGCTACACCTTC. Its protein product is CASSLQQSSPGYTF.

This clonotype was observed many times. This sequence joins TRBV7-2 and TRBJ2-5; D is unclear. CDR3 length: 12 residues. The V gene's germline CDR1 is SGHTA and CDR2 FQGNSA. The V end was cut by 3 bases, the J end by 0 bases, with 2 bases between. This CDR3 reads CASSFHQETQYF. As DNA, the CDR3 is TGTGCCAGCAGCTTTCACCAAGAGACCCAGTACTTC.

This chain links TRBV7-6 with TRBJ1-5; 8 positions match TRBD1. J lost 7 bases, V lost 2 bases, and 7 bases had no gene match. Per the germline V gene, CDR1 is SGHVS and CDR2 is FNYEAQ. The CDR3 has 15 amino acids. CDR3 sequence: CASSLRQGRGQPQHF. The CDR3, as DNA: TGTGCCAGCAGCTTAAGACAGGGGCGAGGACAGCCCCAGCATTTT.

This clonotype was found a few times. The chain is built from TRBV7-9 and TRBJ2-3, with 9 bases matching TRBD2. After removal of 0 bases from V and 5 bases from J, the junction contained 6 bases not matched to a gene. The CDR3 is 16 residues long. Germline assignment: CDR1 SEHNR and CDR2 FQNEAQ (reference sequence). The CDR3, as DNA: TGTGCCAGCAGCTTAGCCCTAGCGGGGACTGGAGATACGCAGTATTTT. Protein product: CASSLALAGTGDTQYF.

This clonotype was seen only a few times. The CDR3 protein is CSARDLPNTEAFF. DNA for the CDR3: TGCAGTGCTAGAGATCTCCCGAACACTGAAGCTTTCTTT. The chain joins TRBV20-1 to TRBJ1-1; D is undetermined. The CDR3 contains 13 residues. Trimming pared 0 bases from V and 1 base from J, leaving 6 bases between. Germline V gene data show CDR1 as DFQATT and CDR2 as SNEGSKA (reference sequence).

This clonotype was recorded at least ten times. The chain joins TRBV29-1 to TRBJ2-3, with D possibly TRBD2 on 6 matching bases. The germline gives CDR1 SQVTM, CDR2 ANQGSEA. Trimming left V 6 bases short and J 5 bases short, with 15 bases between. This CDR3 has 13 residues. The CDR3 here is CSVQAWRGDTQYF. The CDR3 DNA follows: TGCAGCGTACAAGCCTGGAGGGGAGATACGCAGTATTTT.

Ten or more counts support this clonotype. The genes are TRBV20-1 and TRBJ2-1, with TRBD2 matching 9 bases. This CDR3 is built from 14 residues. V was pared by 5 bases and J by 4 bases, with 6 bases of the junction left unmatched. The germline V gene encodes CDR1 DFQATT and CDR2 SNEGSKA (reference sequence). CDR3 DNA sequence: TGCAGTGCTGGCACTCTAGCGGGGTACAATGAGCAGTTCTTC. It codes for CSAGTLAGYNEQFF.

This clonotype was seen repeatedly, ten times or more. This chain uses TRBV20-1 with TRBJ1-5; the D gene is possibly TRBD1 (5 bases). Germline assignment: CDR1 DFQATT and CDR2 SNEGSKA (reference sequence). The CDR3 loop spans 12 amino acids. Trimming removed 3 bases at V and 6 bases at J, with 9 bases between. The chain's CDR3 is CSARAGGQPQHF. CDR3 nucleotide sequence: TGCAGTGCTAGGGCGGGGGGTCAGCCCCAGCATTTT.

The chain combines TRBV4-1 with TRBJ2-3; no clear D gene. This CDR3 is 13 amino acids long. Between the trimmed V and J ends, which lost 0 bases and 3 bases, there was a span of 4 bases. Per the germline V gene, CDR1 is MGHRA and CDR2 is YSYEKL. CDR3 region: CASSQEGTDTQYF. DNA of the CDR3: TGCGCCAGCAGCCAAGAGGGAACAGATACGCAGTATTTT.

This chain uses TRBV20-1 with TRBJ1-2; 8 positions match TRBD1. V dropped 1 base and J dropped 6; count of bases not matched to a gene: 4. CDR3 length: 13 residues. Germline CDR1 DFQATT, CDR2 SNEGSKA (reference sequence). CDR3 loop: CSARGRQGNGYTF. The CDR3 region has the DNA TGCAGTGCTAGAGGTCGACAGGGGAATGGCTACACCTTC.

This clonotype was observed at least ten times. The rearrangement links TRBV29-1 to TRBJ1-5; no firm D call. This CDR3 comprises 13 residues. Trimming left V 7 bases short and J 1 base short, with 11 bases between. CDR1 and CDR2 from the germline V gene are SQVTM and ANQGSEA. The CDR3 sequence is CSAKEASNQPQHF. The CDR3 region has the DNA TGCAGCGCCAAGGAGGCCAGCAATCAGCCCCAGCATTTT. Drawing the rest from reference TRBV29-1 and TRBJ1-5, the complete variable domain is SAVISQKPSRDICQRGTSLTIQCQVDSQVTMMFWYRQQPGQSLTLIATANQGSEATYESGFVIDKFPISRPNLTFSTLTVSNMSPEDSSIYLCSAKEASNQPQHFGDGTRLSIL.

The chain employs TRBV12-3 or TRBV12-4 and TRBJ1-5, with 7 positions matching TRBD1. V was clipped by 5 bases and J by 10 bases; unmatched bases: 14. The CDR3 consists of 15 residues. Here the CDR3 DNA reads TGTGCCAGCAGTCTTCAACCACAAACAGGGGATCCCCAGCATTTT. It codes for CASSLQPQTGDPQHF.

This clonotype showed up just once. A read error may explain this, as a much larger clone is one base away. The J gene is TRBJ2-7, the V gene TRBV20-1; 11 bases match TRBD1. V lost 6 bases, J lost 4 bases, and 11 bases stayed unmatched. The germline V gene has CDR1 DFQATT and CDR2 SNEGSKA (reference sequence). The CDR3 consists of 15 residues. DNA of the CDR3: TGCAGTGCACTACGAGGACAGGGGGCAGGGTACGAGCAGTACTTC. The encoded protein is CSALRGQGAGYEQYF.

This clonotype was detected only a few times. The gene calls are TRBV20-1 and TRBJ1-5; D ambiguous. This CDR3 region has 16 residues. V shed 5 bases and J shed 0 bases, with 17 bases lying between them. Germline V lookup: CDR1 DFQATT, CDR2 SNEGSKA (reference sequence). CDR3 sequence reads: CSALDGGLYSNQPQHF. CDR3 DNA sequence: TGCAGTGCTCTGGACGGTGGACTTTATAGCAATCAGCCCCAGCATTTT.

This clonotype occurred many times. The chain recombines TRBV20-1 with TRBJ1-5; D perhaps matches TRBD1 (5 bases). Trimming took 8 bases from V and 0 from J, leaving 11 bases between them. CDR3 length: 13 residues. Looked up from germline, CDR1 is DFQATT and CDR2 is SNEGSKA (reference sequence). The CDR3 is CSLGVNSNQPQHF. The CDR3 DNA reads TGCAGTCTGGGGGTCAATAGCAATCAGCCCCAGCATTTT.

This clonotype was seen many times. The chain uses TRBV12-3 or TRBV12-4 and TRBJ2-7; tentatively, D is TRBD1 (6 bases). Trimming took 4 bases from V and 7 from J, leaving 17 bases between them. The CDR3 covers 14 residues. The CDR3 loop reads CASSSVYREEEQYF. In nucleotides, the CDR3 is TGTGCCAGCAGTTCCGTCTACAGGGAAGAAGAGCAGTACTTC.

This clonotype was recorded many times. V and J are TRBV5-1 and TRBJ1-6; perhaps TRBD1 as D (6 bases). Trimming cost V 4 bases and J 6 bases, with 17 bases left between them. CDR1 and CDR2 (germline): SGHRS, YFSETQ. The CDR3 is made up of 16 amino acids. Here the CDR3 DNA reads TGCGCCAGCAGCATGACGACAGGCTATGTTAATTCACCCCTCCACTTT. Its protein product is CASSMTTGYVNSPLHF.

The J gene is TRBJ2-2, the V gene TRBV4-3, with a weak D call TRBD2 (5 bases). The CDR3 sequence is 18 residues long. Germline CDR1 is LGHNA and CDR2 is YSLEER. Trimming removed 3 bases at V and 1 base at J, with 18 bases between. DNA of the CDR3: TGCGCCAGCAGCCATCTCCTCCTGGGCCGGGGGAACACCGGGGAGCTGTTTTTT. Protein sequence: CASSHLLLGRGNTGELFF.

This clonotype showed up many times. V and J are TRBV29-1 and TRBJ1-2; the match to TRBD1 covers 12 bases. The length of the CDR3 is 14 residues. With V trimmed by 1 base and J by 6 bases, 3 bases remained unmatched. Germline V lookup: CDR1 SQVTM, CDR2 ANQGSEA. The CDR3 sequence is CSVEGDRGLNGYTF. In nucleotides, the CDR3 is TGCAGCGTTGAAGGGGACAGGGGGCTCAATGGCTACACCTTC.

This clonotype was picked up a small number of times. This rearrangement joins TRBV6-1 to TRBJ2-5, with TRBD1 matching over 8 bases. V shed 4 bases and J 5 bases; nucleotides not matched to a gene: 9. The germline gives CDR1 MNHNS, CDR2 SASEGT. This CDR3 comprises 15 residues. The chain's CDR3 is CASSGDRLNGETQYF. The DNA for the CDR3 is TGTGCCAGCAGTGGGGACAGGCTTAATGGGGAGACCCAGTACTTC.

This clonotype was seen only a few times. V usage is TRBV7-2 and J usage is TRBJ2-5; 7 bases are shared with TRBD2. J lost 2 bases, V lost 6 bases, and 9 bases had no gene match. The CDR3 loop spans 15 amino acids. Germline V gene lookup returns CDR1 SGHTA and CDR2 FQGNSA. CDR3 DNA sequence: TGTGCCAGCAGTCGCGCTCGGGGGGTACAAGAGACCCAGTACTTC. This translates into CASSRARGVQETQYF.

This clonotype was seen a single time. The chain couples TRBV12-3 or TRBV12-4 to TRBJ2-2, with a possible D match to TRBD1 (6 bases). The CDR3 extends over 17 amino acids. Between the trimmed V and J ends, which lost 6 bases and 4 bases, there was a span of 21 bases. This CDR3 is CASSSGQISDLTGELFF. The CDR3, as DNA: TGTGCCAGCAGCTCCGGACAGATTAGCGATCTCACCGGGGAGCTGTTTTTT.

This clonotype was counted many times. V usage is TRBV12-3 or TRBV12-4 and J usage is TRBJ2-3; no clear D. The CDR3 totals 11 residues. Trimming shortened V by 6 bases and J by 6 bases, and 7 bases separated the two germline ends. CDR3 in amino acids: CASSELDTQYF. DNA of the CDR3: TGTGCCAGCAGCGAGTTGGATACGCAGTATTTT.

This clonotype has ten or more counts. The CDR3 DNA reads TGCAGTGCCCCGGGACAGGGTATCGGGGAGCTGTTTTTT. Residues: CSAPGQGIGELFF. The chain is built from TRBV20-1 and TRBJ2-2; 9 nucleotides match TRBD1. Trimming cost V 6 bases and J 7 bases; bases outside gene matches: 6. Germline V gene data show CDR1 as DFQATT and CDR2 as SNEGSKA (reference sequence). This CDR3 is built from 13 residues.

The CDR3 nucleotides read TGCGCCAGCAGCACCGACCGGGGTACTGGAAACACCATATATTTT. Translation gives CASSTDRGTGNTIYF. V and J are TRBV5-1 and TRBJ1-3; D call uncertain. Trimming took off 4 bases at V and 2 bases at J, with 13 bases between the two ends. Germline lookup yields CDR1 SGHRS and CDR2 YFSETQ. CDR3 size: 15 residues.